Each of the 2 T cell receptor beta chains below was sequenced from the same sample in a study of cytotoxic CD8 clonotypes in ibrutinib-treated CLL. Clones were sequenced by immunoSEQ multiplex PCR, and TCRdb holds only the in-frame ones, with some missing. The sample records about 12,000 clones, 55% to 65% being singletons. Sample: PBMCs, taken before ibrutinib treatment. Source of these receptors: a human donor with chronic lymphocytic leukemia.

This clone is a singleton in its sample. This chain connects TRBV4-3 to TRBJ2-2; 9 bases are a match to TRBD2. The length of the CDR3 is 15 residues. CDR1 is LGHNA and CDR2 is YSLEER in the germline V gene. With 8 bases clipped from V and 4 bases from J, the junction kept 8 bases outside the gene matches. CDR3 DNA sequence: TGCGCCAGCCAGCGGGAGCGGGGGGTCACCGGGGAGCTGTTTTTT. Its translation: CASQRERGVTGELFF.

This chain connects TRBV7-3 to TRBJ2-1; no clear D. Trimming removed 5 bases at V and 1 base at J, with 12 bases between. This CDR3 contains 15 residues. CDR1 is SGHTA, CDR2 FQGTGA, per germline. The CDR3 spells CASSLGFGSYNEQFF. The CDR3 coding sequence is TGTGCCAGCAGCCTCGGGTTCGGATCCTACAATGAGCAGTTCTTC.